This T cell receptor (beta chain) was sequenced in a study of CD4+ T cells in melanoma. V shed 0 bases and J 6 bases; nucleotides not matched to a gene: 13. CDR1 SEHNR and CDR2 FQNEAQ come from the germline V gene (reference sequence). The CDR3 extends over 18 amino acids. Libraries were prepared by immunoSEQ multiplex PCR; TCRdb keeps only in-frame clonotypes and omits some of them. The sample contains roughly 12,000 clones, 60% to 80% of which appear only once. This TCR was sampled from a human donor with melanoma. Sequencing was carried out using cells from a culture (not recorded whether cultured in vitro). The chain employs TRBV7-9 and TRBJ2-1; the match to TRBD1 covers 8 bases. CDR3: CASSLASNRGSSINEQFF. Written as DNA, the CDR3 is TGTGCCAGCAGCTTAGCATCTAACAGGGGGTCATCAATCAATGAGCAGTTCTTC.